The 14 T cell receptor beta chains below come from one sample, sequenced in a study of cytomegalovirus exposure and HLA in healthy donors. With 60 Vbeta and 13 Jbeta primers, the PCR was carried out. Libraries were prepared by immunoSEQ multiplex PCR; TCRdb keeps only in-frame clonotypes and omits some of them. This repertoire includes about 140,000 clones. The sample was PBMCs. Source of these receptors: a woman in her late teens or twenties in good health and CMV-seronegative.

This chain connects TRBV7-9 to TRBJ2-3; 9 bases are shared with TRBD1. The V gene's germline CDR1 is SEHNR and CDR2 FQNEAQ (reference sequence). J was trimmed by 1 base and V by 2 bases; bases with no gene match: 4. The length of the CDR3 is 16 residues. In DNA, the CDR3 is TGTGCCAGCAGCTTAACAGGGGGCGCCGGCACAGATACGCAGTATTTT. Translated: CASSLTGGAGTDTQYF.

The chain employs TRBV9 and TRBJ2-5; no clear D gene. CDR1 is SGDLS, CDR2 YYNGEE, per germline. Trimming stripped 4 bases from V and 4 bases from J, with 8 bases between. CDR3 length: 12 residues. The CDR3 DNA reads as TGTGCCAGCAGCCGGTCGGGAGAGACCCAGTACTTC. Protein sequence: CASSRSGETQYF.

The gene calls are TRBV6-1 and TRBJ1-3; perhaps TRBD1 as D (6 bases). Germline V CDR1 and CDR2: MNHNS, SASEGT. The CDR3 sequence is 15 residues long. Deletions cut 7 bases from V and 8 bases from J, with 21 bases between. Written as DNA, the CDR3 is TGTGCCAGCAACCAAGGGGGTGGGGGCCGGGACACCATATATTTT. Its translation is CASNQGGGGRDTIYF.

The chain links TRBV20-1 to TRBJ1-5; D gene ambiguous. Per germline, CDR1 DFQATT and CDR2 SNEGSKA (reference sequence). The V end was cut by 6 bases, the J end by 9 bases, with 12 bases between. The CDR3 is made up of 11 amino acids. The CDR3 is CSAGEGAPQHF. The CDR3, as DNA: TGCAGTGCCGGAGAGGGTGCGCCCCAGCATTTT.

The rearrangement joins TRBV25-1 to TRBJ2-5; TRBD1 matches at 9 bases. The trim removed 3 bases at V and 8 bases at J, leaving 7 bases unmatched. The CDR3 extends over 14 amino acids. The V gene's germline CDR1 is MGHDK and CDR2 SYGVNS. The CDR3 nucleotides read TGTGCCAGCAGTGAGGGACAGGGCCAGAGAACCCAGTACTTC. Translation: CASSEGQGQRTQYF.

The V call is TRBV6-6, the J call TRBJ1-1; the match to TRBD1 covers 8 bases. This CDR3 comprises 13 residues. Germline loops: CDR1 MNHNY, CDR2 SVGAGI (reference sequence). The trim removed 0 bases at V and 11 bases at J, leaving 5 bases unmatched. CDR3 sequence: CASSYSNRGDAFF. CDR3 nucleotides: TGTGCCAGCAGTTACTCGAACAGGGGGGACGCTTTCTTT.

The chain carries TRBV5-4 and TRBJ2-7; 7 nucleotides agree with TRBD1. Germline CDR1 is SGHNT and CDR2 is YYREEE (reference sequence). The CDR3 is made up of 13 amino acids. Trimming took 4 bases from V and 4 from J; bases not matched to a gene: 5. CDR3 coding DNA: TGTGCCAGCAGCCCCGGGACAGAATACGAGCAGTACTTC. It yields the protein CASSPGTEYEQYF.

This chain joins TRBV21-1 and TRBJ2-2; TRBD1, as called in the table, went unchecked against the DNA. TRBV21-1 is marked as a pseudogene. This CDR3 is built from 16 residues. The CDR3 bases are TGTGCCAGCAGCAAGTCGAGACAGGGCCGAACCGGGGAGCTGTTTTTT. Its translation: CASSKSRQGRTGELFF.

The V call is TRBV11-3, the J call TRBJ2-1; 7 bases are shared with TRBD2. V gave up 4 bases and J gave up 5 bases; unmatched junction bases: 11. Germline V gene sequence: CDR1 SGHNT, CDR2 YENEEA. The CDR3 length is 16 residues. CDR3 bases: TGTGCCAGCAGCTCTCTGACTAGCAACCCAAACAATGAGCAGTTCTTC. Translating it yields CASSSLTSNPNNEQFF.

In DNA, the CDR3 is TGCGCCAGCAGCTTGGAAGGGGGAAACACCGGGGAGCTGTTTTTT. Its protein product is CASSLEGGNTGELFF. The chain joins TRBV5-1 to TRBJ2-2; D perhaps matches TRBD1 (6 bases). Trimming stripped 0 bases from V and 2 bases from J, with 8 bases between. Germline V gene data show CDR1 as SGHRS and CDR2 as YFSETQ. The CDR3 loop spans 15 amino acids.

This chain links TRBV5-1 with TRBJ2-1, with 14 nucleotides matching TRBD2. The CDR3 sequence is 17 residues long. V lost 0 bases, J lost 4 bases, and 3 bases stayed unmatched. The V gene's germline CDR1 is SGHRS and CDR2 YFSETQ. CDR3 region: CASSLEGTSGSYNEQFF. The CDR3 nucleotides are TGCGCCAGCAGCTTGGAAGGGACTAGCGGGAGTTACAATGAGCAGTTCTTC.

On this clone itself: Other DNA sequences in the same sample also yield this CDR3. CDR3 in amino acids: CASSPGTSGRNEQFF. The CDR3 DNA follows: TGCGCCAGCAGCCCAGGGACTAGCGGGAGGAATGAGCAGTTCTTC. V is TRBV4-3 and J is TRBJ2-1; TRBD2 matches 15 bases. The CDR3 has 15 residues. J was trimmed by 7 bases and V by 4 bases; bases with no gene match: 2. CDR1 is LGHNA, CDR2 YSLEER, per germline.

This chain joins TRBV6-1 and TRBJ2-5, with 8 bases matching TRBD2. The DNA end favors TRBJ2-7, so the J call may be wrong. This CDR3 is 14 amino acids long. Germline-derived CDR1 and CDR2 are MNHNS and SASEGT. CDR3: CASTRLAPAYEQYF. The CDR3 DNA follows: TGTGCCAGTACGAGACTAGCGCCTGCCTACGAGCAGTACTTC.

The chain's CDR3 is CASSSSSTDTQYF. CDR3 DNA: TGCGCCAGCAGCTCCTCTAGCACAGATACGCAGTATTTT. V is TRBV5-1 and J is TRBJ2-3; D is undetermined. Trimming removed 3 bases from V and 0 bases from J, with 5 bases in between. The germline V gene encodes CDR1 SGHRS and CDR2 YFSETQ. The CDR3 length is 13 residues. Combining the CDR3 with reference TRBV5-1 and TRBJ2-3 gives the whole variable domain KAGVTQTPRYLIKTRGQQVTLSCSPISGHRSVSWYQQTPGQGLQFLFEYFSETQRNKGNFPGRFSGRQFSNSRSEMNVSTLELGDSALYLCASSSSSTDTQYFGPGTRLTVL.